These T cell receptor beta chains were read from a single sample in a study of CD8 T cells in Susac syndrome. TCRdb recomputed calls from the immunoSEQ multiplex PCR reads with MiXCR, one row per CDR3 protein. The data contain about 130,000 distinct CDR3 sequences, around 94% of them singletons. Specimen: CD4+ T cells from PBMCs. These receptors all stem from a human donor with multiple sclerosis. The CDR3 runs from the conserved cysteine through the conserved F or W. D genes are given only for firm matches. Size tells how often a clone was seen (once, few, many) or the class of an expanded clone, and some rows leave it out.

V gene	J gene	clone size	D gene	CDR3 DNA	CDR3 protein
TRBV19	TRBJ1-6	-	-	TGTGCCAGTAGTATTCGGACAGTCGGCTCCTATAATTCACCCCTCCACTTT	CASSIRTVGSYNSPLHF
TRBV7-9	TRBJ2-5	-	-	TGTGCCAGCAGCTTAGCTAGGACCCAAGAGACCCAGTACTTC	CASSLARTQETQYF
TRBV5-4	TRBJ2-7	-	-	TGTGCCAGCAGCTTGGGCACACTTGCCTCCTACGAGCAGTACTTC	CASSLGTLASYEQYF
TRBV7-9	TRBJ2-3	-	-	TGTGCCAGCAGCTTAGGAGAAAATACGCAGTATTTT	CASSLGENTQYF
TRBV27	TRBJ1-4	-	-	TGTGCCAGCAGTTTAACGTCAGGGCACGAAAAACTGTTTTTT	CASSLTSGHEKLFF
TRBV29-1	TRBJ1-4	-	-	TGCAGCGTTAGAGCTGCAACTAATGAAAAACTGTTTTTT	CSVRAATNEKLFF
TRBV5-4	TRBJ2-6	-	-	TGTGCCAGCAGCTTGTATACTGGGGCCAACGTCCTGACTTTC	CASSLYTGANVLTF
TRBV11-2	TRBJ2-3	-	-	TGTGCCAGACCAGAACCCCTCCGCACAGATACGCAGTATTTT	CARPEPLRTDTQYF
TRBV14	TRBJ2-7	-	TRBD2	TGTGCCAGCGGGCCTTCGGCTAGCGGGAAACACCTTACGCCCGAGCAGTACTTC	CASGPSASGKHLTPEQYF
TRBV30	TRBJ2-3	-	TRBD2	TGTGCCTGGAGTGGAGTGGGCGGGAGGGGCACAGATACGCAGTATTTT	CAWSGVGGRGTDTQYF
TRBV5-1	TRBJ2-5	-	-	-	CASSFGPGTETQYF
TRBV20-1	TRBJ1-2	-	TRBD1	TGCAGTGCTCCAACGACAGGGGGCATGGTTAGTGGCTACACCTTC	CSAPTTGGMVSGYTF
TRBV5-1	TRBJ2-7	once	-	TGCGCCAGCAGCTTGGACAACCCGAAATACGAGCAGTACTTC	CASSLDNPKYEQYF
TRBV14	TRBJ1-2	-	TRBD1	TGTGCCAGCGGCGAACAGGGGAGCTATGGCTACACCTTC	CASGEQGSYGYTF
TRBV5-5	TRBJ1-3	-	-	TGTGCCAGCAGCTTGAGATTGCTATCTGGAAACACCATATATTTT	CASSLRLLSGNTIYF
TRBV7-2	TRBJ2-6	-	TRBD1	TGTGCCAGCAGGGGACAGGGGTCTGGGGCCAACGTCCTGACTTTC	CASRGQGSGANVLTF
TRBV18	TRBJ1-4	-	-	TGTGCCAGCTCACCATCGCACGAAAAACTGTTTTTT	CASSPSHEKLFF
TRBV3-1	TRBJ1-1	-	-	TGTGCCAGCAGCCAAGATGGGGGAATGAACGGGGCTTTCTTT	CASSQDGGMNGAFF
TRBV12-3/TRBV12-4	TRBJ2-3	-	-	TGTGCCAGCAGTTTAGCGCTAGCAACGCAGTATTTT	CASSLALATQYF
TRBV18	TRBJ2-4	-	-	TGTGCCAGCTCACGAAGGTCAGGGGGGATAAACATTCAGTACTTC	CASSRRSGGINIQYF
TRBV24-1	TRBJ2-3	-	TRBD1	TGTGCCACCTCAGAGCCAGGGGGCAATACGCAGTATTTT	CATSEPGGNTQYF
TRBV7-2	TRBJ2-3	once	TRBD1	TGTGCCAGCAGATGGGACAGCTACACAGATACGCAGTATTTT	CASRWDSYTDTQYF
TRBV3-1	TRBJ2-1	-	TRBD2	TGTGCCAGCAGCCAAGATAAACTAGCGGGAGGGTCTTCCTACAATGAGCAGTTCTTC	CASSQDKLAGGSSYNEQFF
TRBV24-1	TRBJ1-1	-	-	TGTGCCACCAGTGCGGCCGCGAACACTGAAGCTTTCTTT	CATSAAANTEAFF
TRBV7-9	TRBJ2-5	-	-	TGTGCCAGCTGTTTGGGAGGTGGCGAGACCCAGTACTTC	CASCLGGGETQYF
TRBV25-1	TRBJ2-7	-	-	TGTGCCAGCAGCGGTATAGGGGCCTACGAGCAGTACTTC	CASSGIGAYEQYF
TRBV20-1	TRBJ2-7	-	TRBD1	TGCAGTGCCCCTAAGTCGACAGGGGCCTACGAGCAGTACTTC	CSAPKSTGAYEQYF
TRBV27	TRBJ1-4	-	TRBD1	TGTGCCAGCAGTAGGGACAGGGGGGGGTCGGCTAATGAAAAACTGTTTTTT	CASSRDRGGSANEKLFF
TRBV3-1	TRBJ2-5	-	TRBD2	TGTGCCAGCAGCCCTGGGACTAGCGGGAGTAGGTGGCAGACCCAGTACTTC	CASSPGTSGSRWQTQYF
TRBV6-5	TRBJ2-5	-	TRBD2	TGTGCCAGCAGCCCTAGCGGAGGCGAGGGAGAGACCCAGTACTTC	CASSPSGGEGETQYF
TRBV4-2	TRBJ2-7	-	-	TGTGCCAGCAGCCAAGCAGGGGTGTACGAGCAGTACTTC	CASSQAGVYEQYF
TRBV6-5	TRBJ1-1	-	-	TGTGCCAGCAGCCCTCCCTGGGGCACCACTGAAGCTTTCTTT	CASSPPWGTTEAFF
TRBV30	TRBJ1-1	-	-	TGTGCCTGTTCCAGGGAACCGGGGAACACTGAAGCTTTCTTT	CACSREPGNTEAFF
TRBV7-8	TRBJ2-7	once	-	TGTGCCAGCAGCTACGCAACAGCCTACGAGCAGTACTTC	CASSYATAYEQYF
TRBV4-1	TRBJ2-3	-	-	TGCGCCAGCAGCCAAGTGGACTCTCCAGATACGCAGTATTTT	CASSQVDSPDTQYF
TRBV5-6	TRBJ1-5	-	TRBD1	TGTGCCAGCAGTTCCGACAGGGTGAGCAATCAGCCCCAGCATTTT	CASSSDRVSNQPQHF
TRBV6-6	TRBJ2-2	-	TRBD1	TGTGCCAGCCTAGACCAAGGACAGGGTTACACCGGGGAGCTGTTTTTT	CASLDQGQGYTGELFF
TRBV20-1	TRBJ1-4	-	-	TGCAGTGCCTACAGTGGATGGGATAATGAAAAACTGTTTTTT	CSAYSGWDNEKLFF
TRBV5-1	TRBJ2-6	-	-	TGCGCCAGCAGCCCACAGGGAATACCTGGGGCCAACGTCCTGACTTTC	CASSPQGIPGANVLTF